Here is one TCR beta chain with its context. This sample is drawn from a study of blood T cell repertoires in COVID-19. At the level of the study: From the United States, Italy and Spain came samples of acute and convalescent COVID-19. Nucleic acid was either cDNA or gDNA, and it came from T cells, B-cell-depleted T cells, or PBMCs.

In the study's own analysis: Quantification of nucleated cells was approximated via reference gene primer amplification. Profiled with immunoSEQ multiplex PCR; TCRdb holds only in-frame clones, not every one. That table supplies the V and J calls and clone size; D and trimming were determined from the DNA. Of 100,000 to 150,000 clones listed, more than 75% are singletons. The CDR3 totals 15 residues. V was trimmed by 1 base and J by 0 bases, leaving 10 bases between them. Germline lookup yields CDR1 SGHAT and CDR2 FQDESV (reference sequence). The genes are TRBV11-1 and TRBJ2-7; D call uncertain. The clonotype originates from a man in his fifties with active COVID-19. Input material: peripheral blood. Here the CDR3 reads CASSLVGLDSYEQYF. CDR3 sequence (DNA): TGTGCCAGCAGCTTAGTGGGCCTTGACTCCTACGAGCAGTACTTC.